This T cell receptor (beta chain) was recorded in a study of blood T cells in healthy people across ages. The authors ran a second PCR of about 7 to 12 cycles using a sample-barcoded 5' primer and a J-beta primer mix. TCRdb re-called the 5' RACE reads through MiXCR, storing one row per CDR3 protein. The repertoire consists of about 1.4 million distinct CDR3 sequences, with roughly 59% occurring once and the leading ten covering about 6.3%. CDR1 is ENHRY, CDR2 SYGVKD, per germline. The CDR3 consists of 13 residues. V gave up 8 bases and J gave up 5 bases, with 15 bases separating them. The receptor was derived from a man aged 18 to 29 in good health. Source material: blood. The rearrangement joins TRBV10-3 to TRBJ2-5; D assignment may be TRBD1 or TRBD2 (5 bases each). The CDR3 region is CAIAVGEGETQYF. CDR3 DNA: TGTGCCATCGCCGTGGGAGAGGGGGAGACCCAGTACTTC.